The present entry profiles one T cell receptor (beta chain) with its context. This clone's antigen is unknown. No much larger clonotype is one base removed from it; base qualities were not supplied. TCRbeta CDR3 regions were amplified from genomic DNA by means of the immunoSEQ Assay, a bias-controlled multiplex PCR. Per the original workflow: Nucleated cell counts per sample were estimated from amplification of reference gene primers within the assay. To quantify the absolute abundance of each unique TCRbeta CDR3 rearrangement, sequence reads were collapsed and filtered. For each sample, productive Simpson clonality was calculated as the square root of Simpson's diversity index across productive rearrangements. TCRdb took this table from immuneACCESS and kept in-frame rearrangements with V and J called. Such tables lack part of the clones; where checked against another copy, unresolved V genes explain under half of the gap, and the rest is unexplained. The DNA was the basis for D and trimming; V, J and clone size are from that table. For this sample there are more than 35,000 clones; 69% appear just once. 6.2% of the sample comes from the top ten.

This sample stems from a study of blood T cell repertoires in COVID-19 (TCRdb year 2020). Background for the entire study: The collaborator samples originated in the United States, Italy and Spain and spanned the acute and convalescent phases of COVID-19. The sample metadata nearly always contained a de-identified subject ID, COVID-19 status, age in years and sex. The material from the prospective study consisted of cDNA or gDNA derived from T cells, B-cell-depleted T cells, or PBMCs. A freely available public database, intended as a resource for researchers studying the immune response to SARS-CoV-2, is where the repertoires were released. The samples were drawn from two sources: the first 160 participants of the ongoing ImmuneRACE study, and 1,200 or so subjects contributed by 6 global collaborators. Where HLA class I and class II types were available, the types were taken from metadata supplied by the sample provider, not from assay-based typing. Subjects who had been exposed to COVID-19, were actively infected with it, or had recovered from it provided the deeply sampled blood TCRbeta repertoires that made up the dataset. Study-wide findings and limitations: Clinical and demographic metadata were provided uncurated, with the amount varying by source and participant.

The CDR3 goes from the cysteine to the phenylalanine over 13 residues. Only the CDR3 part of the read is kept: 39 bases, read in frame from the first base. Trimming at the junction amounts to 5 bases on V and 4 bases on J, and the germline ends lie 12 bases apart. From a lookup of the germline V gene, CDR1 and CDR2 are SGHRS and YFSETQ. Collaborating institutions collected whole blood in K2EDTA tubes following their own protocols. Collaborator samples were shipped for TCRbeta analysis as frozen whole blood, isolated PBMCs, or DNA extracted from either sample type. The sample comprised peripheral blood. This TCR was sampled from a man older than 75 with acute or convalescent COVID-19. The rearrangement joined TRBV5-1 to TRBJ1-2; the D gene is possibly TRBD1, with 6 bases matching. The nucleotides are TGCGCCAGCAGTTTAGACAGGTCCTATGGCTACACCTTC. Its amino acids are CASSLDRSYGYTF.